The clone carrying this TCR beta chain was observed once. What it recognizes is unknown. Sequencing was performed with immunoSEQ multiplex PCR; in TCRdb, only in-frame clones are kept and a portion is missing. The sample lists roughly 2.4 million clones, approximately 95% occurring once. This entry belongs to a study of shared clonotypes between healthy human individuals. Notes on the study in general: The study's rarefaction showed incomplete sorted-subset sequencing despite large depth.

The sample comprised naive CD4+ T cells sorted from blood. Subset given: CD45RA+ positively selected. This receptor was obtained from a man between 18 and 29 years old in good health.

The CDR3, as DNA: TGTGCCAGCAGTTCTATTACGGGCCCCTGGTGGACTGAAGCTTTCTTT. This translates into CASSSITGPWWTEAFF. The chain carries TRBV27 and TRBJ1-1, with unresolved D. Trimming stripped 4 bases from V and 5 bases from J, with 20 bases between. The CDR3 length is 16 residues. Germline lookup yields CDR1 MNHEY and CDR2 SMNVEV (reference sequence).